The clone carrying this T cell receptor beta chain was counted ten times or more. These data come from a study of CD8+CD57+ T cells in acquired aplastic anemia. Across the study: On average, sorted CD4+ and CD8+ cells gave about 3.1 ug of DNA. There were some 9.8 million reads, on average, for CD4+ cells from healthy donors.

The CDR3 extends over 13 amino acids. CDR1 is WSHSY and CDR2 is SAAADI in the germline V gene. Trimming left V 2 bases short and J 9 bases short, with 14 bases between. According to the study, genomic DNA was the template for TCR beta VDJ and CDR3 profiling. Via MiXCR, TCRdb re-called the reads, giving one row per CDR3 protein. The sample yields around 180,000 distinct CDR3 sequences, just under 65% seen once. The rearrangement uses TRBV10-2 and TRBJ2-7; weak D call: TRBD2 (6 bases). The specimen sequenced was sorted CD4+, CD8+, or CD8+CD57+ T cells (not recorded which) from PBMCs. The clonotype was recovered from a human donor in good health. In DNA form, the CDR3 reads TGCGCCAGCAGTGAGGGACTACCCCGAGCGCAGTACTTC. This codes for CASSEGLPRAQYF.